This T cell receptor beta chain is from a study of blood T cell repertoires in COVID-19. Study-wide context: The origin of the acute and convalescent COVID-19 samples was the United States, Italy and Spain. From T cells, B-cell-depleted T cells, or PBMCs came the material, which was cDNA or gDNA.

The V end lost 4 bases, the J end lost 1 base, and 6 bases lay between the germline ends. There are 13 residues in the CDR3. Germline V CDR1 and CDR2: LGHDT, YNNKEL (reference sequence). In the source study's methods: Amplification of reference gene primers provided the estimated nucleated cell counts. Clones were read by immunoSEQ multiplex PCR, and TCRdb kept only the in-frame ones, dropping some. The V and J calls and clone size are taken from that table; D and trimming were inferred from the DNA. The data contain 90,000 or so clones, roughly 89% of them singletons. The V gene is TRBV3-1 (or the pseudogene TRBV3-2), the J gene TRBJ2-3; D is ambiguous. This TCR was sampled from an elderly woman with active COVID-19. The sequencing sample was made of peripheral blood. The CDR3 DNA follows: TGTGCCAGCAGCCCCCCCGGCACAGATACGCAGTATTTT. Its translation is CASSPPGTDTQYF.